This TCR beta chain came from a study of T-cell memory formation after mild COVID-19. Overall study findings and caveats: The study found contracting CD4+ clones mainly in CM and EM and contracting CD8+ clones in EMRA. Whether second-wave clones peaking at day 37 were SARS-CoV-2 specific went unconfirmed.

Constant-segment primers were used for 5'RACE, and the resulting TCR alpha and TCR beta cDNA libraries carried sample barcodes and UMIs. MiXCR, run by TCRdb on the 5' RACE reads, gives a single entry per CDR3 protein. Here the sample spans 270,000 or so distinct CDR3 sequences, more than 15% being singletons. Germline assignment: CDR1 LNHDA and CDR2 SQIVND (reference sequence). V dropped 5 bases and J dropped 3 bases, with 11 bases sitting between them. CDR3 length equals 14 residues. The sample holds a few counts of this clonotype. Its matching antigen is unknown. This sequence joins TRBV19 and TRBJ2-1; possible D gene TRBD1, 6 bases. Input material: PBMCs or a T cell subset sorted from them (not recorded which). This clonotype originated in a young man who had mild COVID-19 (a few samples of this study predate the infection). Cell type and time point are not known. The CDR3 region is CASSLSTGYNEQFF. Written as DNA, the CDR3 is TGTGCCAGTAGTCTCTCGACAGGCTACAATGAGCAGTTCTTC. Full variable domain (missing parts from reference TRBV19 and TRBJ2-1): DGGITQSPKYLFRKEGQNVTLSCEQNLNHDAMYWYRQDPGQGLRLIYYSQIVNDFQKGDIAEGYSVSREKKESFPLTVTSAQKNPTAFYLCASSLSTGYNEQFFGPGTRLTVL.